The 31 T cell receptor beta chains in this list originate from one sample, sequenced in a study of cytomegalovirus exposure and HLA in healthy donors. PCR amplification relied on 60 Vbeta primers (plus 13 Jbeta primers). Assay used: immunoSEQ multiplex PCR; TCRdb lists only in-frame clones, some missing. The repertoire includes 80,000 to 95,000 clones, almost 85% of them detected once, and roughly 5.5% sits in the top ten. The sample was PBMCs. The source of these receptors is a woman in her late teens or twenties in good health and CMV-seropositive.

The chain has TRBV19 and TRBJ2-7, with D perhaps matching TRBD1 (5 bases). The CDR3 covers 14 residues. Trimming removed 8 bases from V and 7 bases from J, with 21 bases in between. CDR1 is LNHDA and CDR2 is SQIVND in the germline V gene (reference sequence). CDR3 nucleotides: TGTGCCAGTTCAGGGCTAACCCCTCCGGTGGAGCAGTACTTC. This gives the protein CASSGLTPPVEQYF.

The chain links TRBV5-4 to TRBJ1-1; D is undetermined. Between the trimmed V and J ends, which lost 3 bases and 4 bases, there was a span of 16 bases. This CDR3 has 15 amino acids. Germline lookup yields CDR1 SGHNT and CDR2 YYREEE (reference sequence). The CDR3 sequence: CASSSLREGGTEAFF. The CDR3, as DNA: TGTGCCAGCAGCTCCCTAAGGGAGGGTGGCACTGAAGCTTTCTTT.

The V call is TRBV5-6, the J call TRBJ1-1; D is undetermined. V was shortened by 2 bases and J by 7 bases, with 15 bases between the two germline ends. CDR3 length equals 14 residues. Germline-derived CDR1 and CDR2 are SGHDT and YYEEEE. CDR3 bases: TGTGCCAGCAGCTTAAGTCGACGACACTTTGAAGCTTTCTTT. Protein product: CASSLSRRHFEAFF.

V gene TRBV2 combines with J gene TRBJ2-1; TRBD1 is a possible D gene (6 bases). V gave up 6 bases and J gave up 0 bases, with 12 bases separating them. Germline CDR1 reads SNHLY; CDR2 reads FYNNEI. This CDR3 has 15 residues. The CDR3: CASSPTGNSYNEQFF. The CDR3 nucleotides are TGTGCCAGCAGCCCCACAGGGAACTCCTACAATGAGCAGTTCTTC.

The V gene is TRBV7-8, the J gene TRBJ2-5; 11 bases line up with TRBD2. V was clipped by 0 bases and J by 7 bases; unmatched bases: 10. The length of the CDR3 is 17 residues. Per the germline V gene, CDR1 is SGHVS and CDR2 is FQNEAQ. CDR3 in DNA: TGTGCCAGCAGCTTAGCTCCTAGCGGGGGGCAGGTTGGGACCCAGTACTTC. Protein sequence: CASSLAPSGGQVGTQYF.

This sequence joins TRBV5-6 and TRBJ2-2; TRBD1 matches at 7 bases. Germline V gene lookup returns CDR1 SGHDT and CDR2 YYEEEE. Trimming took 2 bases from V and 5 from J; bases not matched to a gene: 9. This CDR3 region has 16 residues. CDR3 coding DNA: TGTGCCAGCAGCTTTGACGACAGGGAAGGGACCGGGGAGCTGTTTTTT. The encoded protein is CASSFDDREGTGELFF.

J is TRBJ1-1 and V is TRBV27; D gene uncertain. This CDR3 is 17 amino acids long. The germline CDR1 and CDR2 sequences are MNHEY and SMNVEV (reference sequence). The V end lost 3 bases, the J end lost 4 bases, and 21 bases lay between the germline ends. The CDR3 is CASSLVTPQTFSTEAFF. The CDR3, as DNA: TGTGCCAGCAGTTTGGTGACACCCCAAACCTTTAGCACTGAAGCTTTCTTT.

Details on this clone: Germline and junction disagree at one end, which may indicate a read error. CDR3 sequence (DNA): TGTTCCAGCAGCTTCGCCGGGACAGGAGGGGATGGCTACACCTTC. This codes for CSSSFAGTGGDGYTF. The chain joins TRBV7-9 to TRBJ1-2, with 8 bases that match TRBD1. The CDR3 spans 15 residues. CDR1 and CDR2 from the germline V gene are SEHNR and FQNEAQ (reference sequence).

This chain connects TRBV7-2 to TRBJ2-7; 8 bases line up with TRBD1. CDR3 length equals 14 residues. Germline CDR1 is SGHTA and CDR2 is FQGNSA. The V and J ends lost 5 bases and 5 bases, in that order; junction bases with no gene match: 8. The CDR3 region is CASSQTDRVNEQYF. As DNA, the CDR3 is TGTGCCAGCAGCCAGACGGACAGGGTCAACGAGCAGTACTTC.

The chain employs TRBV6-5 and TRBJ1-1; TRBD1 matches at 7 bases. The ends lost 0 bases at V and 4 bases at J; junction bases unmatched: 8. Germline V gene lookup returns CDR1 MNHEY and CDR2 SVGAGI. The CDR3 contains 16 residues. The CDR3 loop reads CASSYSTGTVGTEAFF. The CDR3 bases are TGTGCCAGCAGTTACTCGACAGGGACCGTCGGCACTGAAGCTTTCTTT.

The V and J genes are TRBV5-6 and TRBJ2-7; possibly TRBD2 for D (5 bases). Per germline, CDR1 SGHDT and CDR2 YYEEEE. Trimming removed 1 base from V and 5 bases from J, with 10 bases in between. This CDR3 has 13 residues. The CDR3 here is CASSLWTGNEQYF. Here the CDR3 DNA reads TGTGCCAGCAGCTTGTGGACTGGGAACGAGCAGTACTTC.

The genes are TRBV19 and TRBJ2-3; TRBD2 matches 8 bases. Germline assignment: CDR1 LNHDA and CDR2 SQIVND (reference sequence). The CDR3 is 14 amino acids. Germline trimming cut 5 bases from V and 6 bases from J; bases unmatched to any gene: 7. The CDR3 loop reads CASSPRGGKDTQYF. The CDR3 coding sequence is TGTGCCAGTAGTCCACGGGGGGGAAAGGATACGCAGTATTTT.

The J gene is TRBJ2-7, the V gene TRBV29-1; D uncertain. The CDR3 length is 11 residues. V lost 4 bases to trimming and J lost 3 bases, with 7 bases between them. Per germline, CDR1 SQVTM and CDR2 ANQGSEA. CDR3 coding DNA: TGCAGCGTTGGGCAGGTCTACGAGCAGTACTTC. As protein: CSVGQVYEQYF.

V and J are TRBV5-6 and TRBJ2-1; 10 positions match TRBD2. The CDR3 spans 15 residues. Per germline, CDR1 SGHDT and CDR2 YYEEEE. The V gene end was trimmed by 2 bases and the J gene end by 16 bases; junction bases not matched to a gene: 15. CDR3: CASSFESGLAGEGFF. Written as DNA, the CDR3 is TGTGCCAGCAGCTTCGAGTCTGGGCTAGCGGGAGAAGGTTTCTTC.

The V and J genes are TRBV5-1 and TRBJ2-7, with D maybe TRBD1 (5 bases). The CDR3 loop spans 16 amino acids. V lost 4 bases and J lost 3, with 20 bases in between. The germline gives CDR1 SGHRS, CDR2 YFSETQ. The CDR3 DNA follows: TGCGCCAGCAGCCGATCACAGGATCGAGTACGCTACGAGCAGTACTTC. Encoded protein: CASSRSQDRVRYEQYF. Full variable domain (rest looked up from reference TRBV5-1 and TRBJ2-7): KAGVTQTPRYLIKTRGQQVTLSCSPISGHRSVSWYQQTPGQGLQFLFEYFSETQRNKGNFPGRFSGRQFSNSRSEMNVSTLELGDSALYLCASSRSQDRVRYEQYFGPGTRLTVT.

This clone is a singleton in its sample. The chain uses TRBV28 and TRBJ2-7; the D gene is possibly TRBD2 (6 bases). V was pared by 3 bases and J by 4 bases, with 16 bases between. In germline, CDR1 is MDHEN, CDR2 SYDVKM. CDR3 size: 15 residues. The CDR3 here is CASSFLVGGPYEQYF. The DNA of the CDR3 is TGTGCCAGCAGTTTTTTGGTGGGAGGCCCATACGAGCAGTACTTC.

The gene calls are TRBV5-4 and TRBJ2-3, with 7 nucleotides matching TRBD2. V lost 4 bases, J lost 2 bases, and 13 bases stayed unmatched. The V gene's germline CDR1 is SGHNT and CDR2 YYREEE (reference sequence). The CDR3 sequence is 17 residues long. The CDR3, as DNA: TGTGCCAGCAGCACAGCTACGGGGGGTTGGGCCACAGATACGCAGTATTTT. It yields the protein CASSTATGGWATDTQYF.

The chain uses TRBV6-7 and TRBJ1-3, with a weak D call TRBD1 (6 bases). TRBV6-7 is an open reading frame, and its role is uncertain. Trimming removed 6 bases from V and 5 bases from J, with 14 bases in between. The CDR3 contains 14 residues. The CDR3: CASRGPGHRNTIYF. The CDR3 coding sequence is TGTGCCAGCAGGGGGCCGGGACATAGAAACACCATATATTTT.

The rearrangement links TRBV2 to TRBJ2-7; 8 positions agree with TRBD1. The CDR3 is 14 residues long. Trimming took 6 bases from V and 4 from J; bases not matched to a gene: 8. Germline V CDR1 and CDR2: SNHLY, FYNNEI. The CDR3 region has the DNA TGTGCCAGCAGGATCCGGGACAGGTTTTACGAGCAGTACTTC. Translated: CASRIRDRFYEQYF.

The V call is TRBV7-8, the J call TRBJ2-7, with TRBD2 as a possible D gene (6 bases). Trimming cost V 5 bases and J 1 base, with 18 bases left between them. The germline CDR1 and CDR2 sequences are SGHVS and FQNEAQ. The CDR3 is made up of 16 amino acids. CDR3 nucleotides: TGTGCCAGCAGCCCCAGGAGGGTAGCGCCTTCCTACGAGCAGTACTTC. This codes for CASSPRRVAPSYEQYF.

The V and J genes are TRBV7-2 and TRBJ2-3; D is perhaps TRBD1 (5 bases). The CDR3 has 15 residues. Germline CDR1 SGHTA, CDR2 FQGNSA. The V and J ends lost 5 bases and 0 bases respectively, with 12 bases between them. CDR3 region: CASSEQVSSTDTQYF. In DNA form, the CDR3 reads TGTGCCAGCAGCGAACAGGTTTCTAGCACAGATACGCAGTATTTT.

This chain uses TRBV4-1 with TRBJ2-4; D is undetermined. Per germline, CDR1 MGHRA and CDR2 YSYEKL. V was cut by 0 bases and J by 3 bases, with 15 bases left in between. The length of the CDR3 is 17 residues. The CDR3 loop is CASSQEPLEYGKNIQYF. Here the CDR3 DNA reads TGCGCCAGCAGCCAAGAGCCACTGGAGTATGGCAAAAACATTCAGTACTTC.

V usage is TRBV7-2 and J usage is TRBJ2-4, with 9 bases lining up with TRBD1. The CDR3 sequence is 16 residues long. J was trimmed by 3 bases and V by 2 bases; bases with no gene match: 5. Per germline, CDR1 SGHTA and CDR2 FQGNSA. The CDR3 bases are TGTGCCAGCAGCTTATTTGGGACAGGGAACAAAAACATTCAGTACTTC. It encodes CASSLFGTGNKNIQYF.

V usage is TRBV4-1 and J usage is TRBJ1-2, with D possibly matching TRBD1 (6 bases). The CDR3 is 15 residues long. Germline CDR1 is MGHRA and CDR2 is YSYEKL. Trimming left V 1 base short and J 5 bases short, with 14 bases between. The DNA for the CDR3 is TGCGCCAGCAGCCAAGTAATCGGACAGCGTTATGGCTACACCTTC. As protein: CASSQVIGQRYGYTF.

This clone was counted once. This chain connects TRBV5-1 to TRBJ2-5; a weak D match, TRBD2 (7 bases). Germline V gene data show CDR1 as SGHRS and CDR2 as YFSETQ. V was clipped by 2 bases and J by 1 base, with 12 bases between them. This CDR3 has 15 residues. DNA of the CDR3: TGCGCCAGCAGCTTTTGGGGGGGCTTCCAAGAGACCCAGTACTTC. Its translation is CASSFWGGFQETQYF.

The gene calls are TRBV25-1 and TRBJ1-2; 8 positions match TRBD1. V trimming: 8 bases; J trimming: 8 bases; junction bases outside the gene matches: 16. The CDR3 loop spans 15 amino acids. Germline values: CDR1 MGHDK, CDR2 SYGVNS. In nucleotides, the CDR3 is TGTGCCAGCGTTGCCGCGACAGGGGAGACGGAAGGCTACACCTTC. This encodes CASVAATGETEGYTF.

The V call is TRBV6-1, the J call TRBJ1-1; 9 bases fit TRBD1. The CDR3 loop spans 15 amino acids. The junction had 7 bases not matched to a gene; V was cut back by 4 bases and J by 4 bases. CDR1 is MNHNS and CDR2 is SASEGT in the germline V gene. The CDR3 bases are TGTGCCAGCAGTGGACAGGGGGGACGCGTCACTGAAGCTTTCTTT. The encoded protein is CASSGQGGRVTEAFF.

The V gene is TRBV7-2, the J gene TRBJ2-1, with a weak D call TRBD1 (5 bases). V lost 6 bases and J lost 3, with 18 bases in between. The CDR3 has 16 residues. Germline CDR1 and CDR2: SGHTA and FQGNSA. CDR3 protein: CASRDLKGINYNEQFF. In nucleotides, the CDR3 is TGTGCCAGCAGGGACCTAAAGGGGATTAACTACAATGAGCAGTTCTTC.

This chain links TRBV4-2 with TRBJ1-4; D possibly corresponds to TRBD1 (5 bases). The CDR3 has 15 residues. CDR1 LGHNA and CDR2 YNFKEQ come from the germline V gene. V was pared by 0 bases and J by 3 bases, with 8 bases between. The CDR3 loop is CASSQEGAPNEKLFF. The CDR3 nucleotides read TGTGCCAGCAGCCAAGAAGGGGCGCCTAATGAAAAACTGTTTTTT.

V and J are TRBV4-1 and TRBJ2-1; D perhaps matches TRBD2 (5 bases). Deletions cut 3 bases from V and 0 bases from J, with 12 bases between. The CDR3 contains 16 residues. Germline assignment: CDR1 MGHRA and CDR2 YSYEKL. The CDR3 here is CASSHLGLNSYNEQFF. The DNA of the CDR3 is TGCGCCAGCAGCCACCTTGGACTGAACTCCTACAATGAGCAGTTCTTC.

This sequence joins TRBV7-9 and TRBJ1-5, with D hard to call. Trimming cost V 2 bases and J 3 bases, with 5 bases left between them. CDR3 length: 13 residues. The V gene's germline CDR1 is SEHNR and CDR2 FQNEAQ (reference sequence). CDR3 protein: CASSLNNNQPQHF. The DNA for the CDR3 is TGTGCCAGCAGCTTAAACAACAATCAGCCCCAGCATTTT.